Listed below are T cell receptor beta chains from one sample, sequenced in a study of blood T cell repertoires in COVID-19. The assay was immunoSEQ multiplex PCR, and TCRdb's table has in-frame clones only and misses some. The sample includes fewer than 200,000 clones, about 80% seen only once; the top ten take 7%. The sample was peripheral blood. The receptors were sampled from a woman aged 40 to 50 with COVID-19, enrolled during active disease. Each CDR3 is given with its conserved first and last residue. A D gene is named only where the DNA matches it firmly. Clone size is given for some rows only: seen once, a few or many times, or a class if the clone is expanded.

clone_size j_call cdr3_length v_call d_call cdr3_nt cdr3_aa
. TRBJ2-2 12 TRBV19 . TGTGCCAGTCGGAGGGAAATCGGGGAGCTGTTTTTT CASRREIGELFF
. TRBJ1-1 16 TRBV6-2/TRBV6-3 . TGTGCCAGCAGTTACGGGTCAGCCAGAGGGAACACTGAAGCTTTCTTT CASSYGSARGNTEAFF
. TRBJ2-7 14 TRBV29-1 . TGCAGCGTTGAAGATGGAACAGAAGACTACGAGCAGTACTTC CSVEDGTEDYEQYF
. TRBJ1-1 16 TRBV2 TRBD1 TGTGCCAGCAGTTTTTCGAGGTCACAGGGGGGCACTGAAGCTTTCTTT CASSFSRSQGGTEAFF
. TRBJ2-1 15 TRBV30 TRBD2 TGTGCCTGGAGTGTAGTCGGGACTAGTGATAGTGAGCAGTTCTTC CAWSVVGTSDSEQFF
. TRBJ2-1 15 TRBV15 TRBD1 TGTGCCACCAGCTGGGAGACAGGGGAGTACAATGAGCAGTTCTTC CATSWETGEYNEQFF
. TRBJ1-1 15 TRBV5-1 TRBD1 TGCGCCAGCAGCTATGGGACAGGGATGAACACTGAAGCTTTCTTT CASSYGTGMNTEAFF
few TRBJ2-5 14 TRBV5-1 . TGCGCCAGCAGCGCATCAGGGGTCCAAGAGACCCAGTACTTC CASSASGVQETQYF
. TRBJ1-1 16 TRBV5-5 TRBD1 TGTGCCAGCAGTTCCAGGACAGGGGCCTTGAACACTGAAGCTTTCTTT CASSSRTGALNTEAFF
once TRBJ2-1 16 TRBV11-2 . TGTGCCAGCAGCCCGGGTATAGGGGCTTATTACAATGAGCAGTTCTTC CASSPGIGAYYNEQFF
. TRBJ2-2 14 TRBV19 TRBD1 TGTGCCAGTAGGAACAGGGGAAACACCGGGGAGCTGTTTTTT CASRNRGNTGELFF
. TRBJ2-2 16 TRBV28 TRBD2 TGTGCCAGCAGTTTCCTAGCGGGAGTGTACACCGGGGAGCTGTTTTTT CASSFLAGVYTGELFF
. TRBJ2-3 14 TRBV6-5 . TGTGCCAGCAGGAGGTCGGTCGGCACAGATACGCAGTATTTT CASRRSVGTDTQYF
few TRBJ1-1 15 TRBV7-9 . TGTGCCAGCAGCTTATCGGGACACATAGACACTGAAGCTTTCTTT CASSLSGHIDTEAFF
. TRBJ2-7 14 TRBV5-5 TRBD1 TGTGCCAGCAGCTTGGGACAGGGGGTCTACGAGCAGTACTTC CASSLGQGVYEQYF
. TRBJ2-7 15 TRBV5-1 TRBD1 TGCGCCAGCAGCATAGGGACAGGGAGGACCTACGAGCAGTACTTC CASSIGTGRTYEQYF